This T cell receptor beta chain derives from a study of control samples from healthy donors and cancer patients. The sample holds one count of this clone. Trimming stripped 1 base from V and 3 bases from J, with 10 bases between. Germline V gives CDR1 SGHDN, CDR2 FVKESK. The CDR3 sequence is 15 residues long. Assay: immunoSEQ multiplex PCR; the TCRdb copy retains only in-frame clones and omits some. This table holds about 80,000 clones, about nine tenths found once. The chain employs TRBV14 and TRBJ1-5; D remains ambiguous. The sequence was collected from a man aged 50 to 59 in good health. The specimen was blood. In DNA, the CDR3 is TGTGCCAGCAGCCAAGCCGGAGGGCTCAATCAGCCCCAGCATTTT. Encoded protein: CASSQAGGLNQPQHF.